This T cell receptor (beta chain) came from a study of beta chain features in type 1 diabetes. Findings and caveats of the study: A moderate, significant TCRB CDR3 shortening appeared in type 1 diabetes across four CD4+ subsets.

Every bit of the isolated RNA underwent reverse transcription, so sequencing read expressed TCRB transcripts. For naive, central memory and regulatory T cell samples, reads averaged around 3.5 million. Assay: immunoSEQ multiplex PCR; the TCRdb copy retains only in-frame clones and omits some. The table shows about 160,000 clones, with around 8% occurring only once. Germline CDR1 is SEHNR and CDR2 is FQNEAQ (reference sequence). V shed 5 bases and J shed 5 bases, with 19 bases lying between them. This CDR3 contains 16 residues. Every participating donor gave one draw, a heparinised blood sample averaging about 100 mL. With regard to this clone: The antigen remains unidentified.

The chain recombines TRBV7-9 with TRBJ1-5; D unresolved. Sequenced material: central memory CD4+ T cells from blood. This TCR derives from a woman aged 40 to 50 with type 1 diabetes. For the CDR3, the DNA is TGTGCCAGCAGCCCGTCGGGAGGGTACATGGATCAGCCCCAGCATTTT. Residues: CASSPSGGYMDQPQHF. The full variable domain, rest sourced from reference TRBV7-9 and TRBJ1-5, is DTGVSQNPRHKITKRGQNVTFRCDPISEHNRLYWYRQTLGQGPEFLTYFQNEAQLEKSRLLSDRFSAERPKGSFSTLEIQRTEQGDSAMYLCASSPSGGYMDQPQHFGDGTRLSIL.